This note documents a single T cell receptor beta chain sequence. The antigen remains undetermined. As for treatment: about 20 received Ad26.COV2.S at low or high dose, single or two shots; roughly 5 received placebo; per-sample allocation not given. The investigators took samples on day 63 after the first vaccine or placebo injection. Profiled with immunoSEQ multiplex PCR; TCRdb holds only in-frame clones, not every one. This table holds 350,000 to 500,000 clones, 90% found once. This specimen comes from a study of Ad26.COV2.S vaccination and SARS-CoV-2 variants. Background on the study: The trial was COV1001 and the donor's arm was Ad26.COV2.S. Into the muscle, Ad26.COV2.S was dosed once or twice, 56 days apart. Whole-study results and caveats: It is possible that the TCR breadth and depth analyses underestimated the total T cell responses.

Losses at the gene ends were 5 bases for V and 12 bases for J; bases not matched to a gene: 7. The CDR3 loop spans 13 amino acids. Germline lookup yields CDR1 MNHEY and CDR2 SMNVEV (reference sequence). The genes are TRBV27 and TRBJ2-7, with 13 bases identical to TRBD2. This TCR was sampled from a person aged 18-65 years who received the Ad26.COV2.S COVID-19 vaccine or a placebo. This specimen consisted of peripheral blood, obtained in a trial of Ad26.COV2.S vaccine versus placebo. This CDR3 reads CASSLGLAGPAYF. CDR3 nucleotides: TGTGCCAGCAGTCTGGGACTAGCGGGACCTGCGTACTTC.